The 8 T cell receptor beta chains in this list originate from one sample, sequenced in a study of blood T cell repertoires in COVID-19. Libraries were prepared by immunoSEQ multiplex PCR; TCRdb keeps only in-frame clonotypes and omits some of them. The sample records tens of thousands of clones, over 75% being singletons. The sample consisted of peripheral blood. The receptors were sampled from a human donor in a cohort sampled during active COVID-19.

The chain employs TRBV6-5 and TRBJ1-4, with D uncertain. V was clipped by 7 bases and J by 3 bases, with 6 bases between them. From germline, CDR1 is MNHEY and CDR2 SVGAGI. This CDR3 has 12 amino acids. The CDR3 loop is CASMRANEKLFF. DNA for the CDR3: TGTGCCAGCATGCGCGCTAATGAAAAACTGTTTTTT.

This sequence joins TRBV4-3 and TRBJ1-5, with 10 nucleotides matching TRBD1. The V gene's germline CDR1 is LGHNA and CDR2 YSLEER. The CDR3 spans 16 residues. J lost 4 bases, V lost 6 bases, and 9 bases had no gene match. CDR3 nucleotide sequence: TGCGCCAGCAGTCCAAATCCGGGACAGGGGAATCAGCCCCAGCATTTT. Encoded protein: CASSPNPGQGNQPQHF.

The chain joins TRBV6-4 to TRBJ1-2; D is undetermined. The ends were cut back, 0 bases at V and 5 bases at J, with 22 bases in the middle. Looked up from germline, CDR1 is MRHNA and CDR2 is SNTAGT. This CDR3 is built from 18 residues. The CDR3 is CASSDSTGFTPREYGYTF. CDR3 nucleotides: TGTGCCAGCAGTGACTCGACCGGGTTTACGCCTCGGGAATATGGCTACACCTTC.

This sequence joins TRBV28 and TRBJ1-5; the D gene is possibly TRBD1 (5 bases). Deletions cut 4 bases from V and 7 bases from J, with 11 bases between. This CDR3 contains 13 residues. Germline-derived CDR1 and CDR2 are MDHEN and SYDVKM. The CDR3 loop is CASSSSGPQPQHF. Here the CDR3 DNA reads TGTGCCAGCAGTTCGTCAGGGCCCCAGCCCCAGCATTTT.

This clone was seen more than once but under ten times. The J gene is TRBJ1-2, the V gene TRBV28, with no clear D. Germline CDR1 is MDHEN and CDR2 is SYDVKM. V was cut by 7 bases and J by 0 bases, with 15 bases left in between. This CDR3 has 15 residues. In nucleotides, the CDR3 is TGTGCCAGCATCAACCAGGATGCTCCTAACTATGGCTACACCTTC. It encodes CASINQDAPNYGYTF.

This chain joins TRBV9 and TRBJ2-6, with 9 bases matching TRBD1. Germline CDR1 is SGDLS and CDR2 is YYNGEE. The CDR3 is 18 amino acids. The junction had 4 bases not matched to a gene; V was cut back by 0 bases and J by 0 bases. The CDR3 region has the DNA TGTGCCAGCAGCGTAGGAGGGACAGGGTACTCTGGGGCCAACGTCCTGACTTTC. This gives the protein CASSVGGTGYSGANVLTF.

This sequence joins TRBV10-3 and TRBJ1-4, with D possibly TRBD1 on 5 matching bases. Trimming shortened V by 11 bases and J by 3 bases, and 16 bases separated the two germline ends. The CDR3 runs to 14 residues. Germline CDR1 ENHRY, CDR2 SYGVKD. The CDR3, as DNA: TGTGCCGCGGGGGGGAGTTTGGCTAATGAAAAACTGTTTTTT. Translating it yields CAAGGSLANEKLFF.

DNA of the CDR3: TGCGCCAGCAGCTCCGGGACTAGCAGCTACAATGAGCAGTTCTTC. It translates to CASSSGTSSYNEQFF. This chain links TRBV5-1 with TRBJ2-1, with 9 bases matching TRBD2. The CDR3 consists of 15 residues. The junction had 4 bases not matched to a gene; V was cut back by 3 bases and J by 3 bases. The germline gives CDR1 SGHRS, CDR2 YFSETQ.